This T cell receptor (beta chain) was documented in a study of CD8+ T cells in alopecia areata. Study-level information: Treated patients were given 5 to 10 mg oral tofacitinib twice daily.

RNA, once extracted, was reverse transcribed into cDNA for use as the sequencing template. Assay used: immunoSEQ multiplex PCR; TCRdb lists only in-frame clones, some missing. Of more than 150,000 clones in the sample, around 51% were seen once. The treatment was: oral pan-JAK inhibitor, 5-10 mg twice daily. Per germline, CDR1 MGHRA and CDR2 YSYEKL. Trimming removed 4 bases from V and 7 bases from J, with 13 bases in between. The CDR3 runs to 14 residues. The chain links TRBV4-1 to TRBJ1-4; D uncertain. The clonotype originates from a human donor with alopecia areata. Sequenced material: CD8+ T cells sorted from blood, taken around week 53, from a patient treated with tofacitinib. The CDR3 loop is CASSPTPSSEKLFF. Here the CDR3 DNA reads TGCGCCAGCAGCCCGACACCGTCGTCTGAAAAACTGTTTTTT.